A single sample is the source of the 6 T cell receptor beta chains below, sequenced in a study of OX40 agonist ivuxolimab in advanced cancers. Profiled with immunoSEQ multiplex PCR; TCRdb holds only in-frame clones, not every one. The profile shows around 45,000 clones, roughly 89% of them singletons. The input for sequencing was CD4+ or CD8+ T cells sorted from blood, taken in a trial of the OX40 agonist ivuxolimab. All receptors come from an adult with an advanced solid tumor such as melanoma, head and neck, liver or kidney cancer.

This chain links TRBV29-1 with TRBJ1-1, with 8 bases identical to TRBD1. The ends lost 2 bases at V and 0 bases at J; junction bases unmatched: 8. Germline CDR1 reads SQVTM; CDR2 reads ANQGSEA. The CDR3 is made up of 16 amino acids. In DNA form, the CDR3 reads TGCAGCGTTGAACTCAGGGGGCGAGAAATGAACACTGAAGCTTTCTTT. This gives the protein CSVELRGREMNTEAFF. The variable domain in full, with the rest retrieved from reference TRBV29-1 and TRBJ1-1, is SAVISQKPSRDICQRGTSLTIQCQVDSQVTMMFWYRQQPGQSLTLIATANQGSEATYESGFVIDKFPISRPNLTFSTLTVSNMSPEDSSIYLCSVELRGREMNTEAFFGQGTRLTVV.

V is TRBV11-2 and J is TRBJ2-1, with D uncertain. The V gene's germline CDR1 is SGHAT and CDR2 FQNNGV. The V end lost 1 base, the J end lost 4 bases, and 11 bases lay between the germline ends. The CDR3 is 15 residues long. The CDR3 reads CASSLGGQLYNEQFF. The CDR3 nucleotides are TGTGCCAGCAGCTTAGGCGGTCAGCTTTACAATGAGCAGTTCTTC.

The chain is built from TRBV10-2 and TRBJ2-5, with 7 bases identical to TRBD2. Unmatched junction bases numbered 5, after V lost 7 bases and J lost 0 bases. Germline assignment: CDR1 WSHSY and CDR2 SAAADI. The length of the CDR3 is 14 residues. The CDR3 nucleotides read TGCGCCAGCAACTCCGGGACTAACCAAGAGACCCAGTACTTC. Translating gives CASNSGTNQETQYF.

The J gene is TRBJ2-7, the V gene TRBV19; D is uncertain. The CDR3 spans 16 residues. Trimming took off 5 bases at V and 2 bases at J, with 19 bases between the two ends. CDR1 LNHDA and CDR2 SQIVND come from the germline V gene (reference sequence). In DNA form, the CDR3 reads TGTGCCAGTAGTCCCCCCTCAGGACCCGGACCCTACGAGCAGTACTTC. Translated, it gives CASSPPSGPGPYEQYF.

This chain connects TRBV10-3 to TRBJ2-7, with D perhaps TRBD1 (5 bases). The CDR3 runs 13 residues. Trimming cost V 2 bases and J 7 bases, with 12 bases left between them. Looked up from germline, CDR1 is ENHRY and CDR2 is SYGVKD. The CDR3 sequence: CAISERRVGEQYV. The CDR3 nucleotides are TGTGCCATCAGTGAGCGCAGGGTCGGAGAGCAGTACGTC.

This clone has a single count. The chain couples TRBV19 to TRBJ2-7; TRBD2 aligns across 7 bases. The CDR3 length is 13 residues. Germline assignment: CDR1 LNHDA and CDR2 SQIVND (reference sequence). The junction had 3 bases not matched to a gene; V was cut back by 7 bases and J by 0 bases. The DNA of the CDR3 is TGTGCCAGTAAAGCGGGGAGCTCCTACGAGCAGTACTTC. This encodes CASKAGSSYEQYF.